These 18 T cell receptor beta chains were sequenced from one sample in a study of blood T cell repertoires in COVID-19. Profiled with immunoSEQ multiplex PCR; TCRdb holds only in-frame clones, not every one. The data contain about 300,000 clones, about 87% of them singletons. The sample was peripheral blood. The receptors shown here come from a woman aged 25-40 years who had recovered from COVID-19.

The rearrangement uses TRBV5-1 and TRBJ2-2, with D possibly matching TRBD1 (5 bases). This CDR3 has 17 amino acids. CDR1 and CDR2 from the germline V gene are SGHRS and YFSETQ. The V gene lost 0 bases and the J gene lost 2 bases, with 14 bases spanning the gap. The CDR3 sequence: CASSLGDRQPNTGELFF. The CDR3 DNA reads as TGCGCCAGCAGCTTGGGCGATCGACAGCCTAACACCGGGGAGCTGTTTTTT.

This clone was detected only once. The CDR3 loop reads CASSIVMGQQKLFF. DNA for the CDR3: TGTGCCAGTAGTATCGTCATGGGGCAGCAAAAACTGTTTTTT. The chain links TRBV19 to TRBJ1-4; D may be TRBD1 (5 bases). V dropped 3 bases and J dropped 9 bases, with 14 bases sitting between them. This CDR3 has 14 amino acids. CDR1 is LNHDA, CDR2 SQIVND, per germline (reference sequence).

The J gene is TRBJ1-6, the V gene TRBV27; a possible D gene is TRBD1 (5 bases). This CDR3 contains 12 residues. In germline, CDR1 is MNHEY, CDR2 SMNVEV (reference sequence). The ends were cut back, 8 bases at V and 11 bases at J, with 13 bases in the middle. CDR3 protein: CASQAGFPPLHF. The DNA of the CDR3 is TGTGCCAGCCAGGCAGGGTTTCCACCCCTCCACTTT.

V and J are TRBV3-1 (or the pseudogene TRBV3-2) and TRBJ2-5, with 10 bases fitting TRBD2. Germline CDR1 LGHDT, CDR2 YNNKEL (reference sequence). V shed 4 bases and J 5 bases; nucleotides not matched to a gene: 7. The CDR3 extends over 15 amino acids. The CDR3 DNA is TGTGCCAGCAGCCTCGGACTAGCGGCGCCCGAGACCCAGTACTTC. Translated, it gives CASSLGLAAPETQYF.

This clone was seen once. This sequence joins TRBV28 and TRBJ2-3, with 9 bases fitting TRBD2. Unmatched junction bases numbered 10, after V lost 7 bases and J lost 5 bases. Germline V gene lookup returns CDR1 MDHEN and CDR2 SYDVKM. The CDR3 consists of 15 residues. As DNA, the CDR3 is TGTGCCAGCAAGCTGGCGGGGGGGCCATTAGATACGCAGTATTTT. This sequence encodes CASKLAGGPLDTQYF.

The rearrangement uses TRBV25-1 and TRBJ2-1; tentative D call: TRBD2 (7 bases). Per germline, CDR1 MGHDK and CDR2 SYGVNS. Trimming stripped 0 bases from V and 8 bases from J, with 14 bases between. The CDR3 loop spans 15 amino acids. Written as DNA, the CDR3 is TGTGCCAGCAGTGAATATTTTCAGGGGAGGGATGAGCAGTTCTTC. Translation gives CASSEYFQGRDEQFF.

This sequence joins TRBV27 and TRBJ2-1; 14 bases line up with TRBD2. Germline lookup yields CDR1 MNHEY and CDR2 SMNVEV (reference sequence). V gave up 3 bases and J gave up 0 bases; unmatched junction bases: 10. The CDR3 sequence is 20 residues long. The CDR3 DNA follows: TGTGCCAGCAGTTTGAAGACTAGCGGGGGGGCCTCTAGCTCCTACAATGAGCAGTTCTTC. Its protein is CASSLKTSGGASSSYNEQFF.

This clone was counted once. The chain has TRBV5-5 and TRBJ2-7; possibly TRBD1 for D (6 bases). Between the trimmed V and J ends, which lost 0 bases and 3 bases, there was a span of 10 bases. CDR1 and CDR2 from the germline V gene are SGHKS and YYEKEE (reference sequence). This CDR3 spans 14 amino acids. The CDR3 sequence is CASSLGAGVYEQYF. CDR3 coding DNA: TGTGCCAGCAGCTTGGGGGCAGGGGTCTACGAGCAGTACTTC.

This chain uses TRBV4-3 with TRBJ2-1; D call uncertain. The germline V and J ends were trimmed by 0 bases and 5 bases, with 2 bases remaining between them. The germline gives CDR1 LGHNA, CDR2 YSLEER. The CDR3 has 12 residues. The CDR3 nucleotides read TGCGCCAGCAGCCAAGACAACAATGAGCAGTTCTTC. Translated: CASSQDNNEQFF.

The CDR3 here is CASSGRDGDEQYF. CDR3 coding DNA: TGTGCCAGCAGTGGCAGGGATGGGGACGAGCAGTACTTC. This chain uses TRBV3-1 (or the pseudogene TRBV3-2) with TRBJ2-7, with D maybe TRBD1 (5 bases). Germline lookup yields CDR1 LGHDT and CDR2 YNNKEL (reference sequence). The CDR3 is 13 residues long. Deletions cut 6 bases from V and 5 bases from J, with 14 bases between.

The chain combines TRBV30 with TRBJ2-1, with D possibly matching TRBD1 (6 bases). The CDR3 has 20 residues. Trimming took 2 bases from V and 2 from J, leaving 28 bases between them. Germline lookup yields CDR1 GTSNPN and CDR2 SVGIG (reference sequence). The CDR3 DNA follows: TGTGCCTGGAGTACGACCCTAAAAGTTCCGCAGGGGCGAACCTACAATGAGCAGTTCTTC. It specifies CAWSTTLKVPQGRTYNEQFF.

This clone was observed a single time. The rearrangement links TRBV7-8 to TRBJ2-1; 16 bases fit TRBD2. Per germline, CDR1 SGHVS and CDR2 FQNEAQ. This CDR3 comprises 21 residues. The ends lost 5 bases at V and 6 bases at J; junction bases unmatched: 19. CDR3 amino acids: CASSPLPGTSGGARLGNEQFF. As DNA, the CDR3 is TGTGCCAGCAGCCCCCTCCCCGGGACTAGCGGGGGGGCCCGTTTAGGCAATGAGCAGTTCTTC.

The gene calls are TRBV5-6 and TRBJ1-2, with D hard to call. Per the germline V gene, CDR1 is SGHDT and CDR2 is YYEEEE. V was clipped by 0 bases and J by 5 bases, with 14 bases between them. The CDR3 covers 15 residues. The CDR3 DNA is TGTGCCAGCAGCTTGGGAACGGGTGGTACTTATGGCTACACCTTC. Protein sequence: CASSLGTGGTYGYTF.

The chain combines TRBV7-6 with TRBJ2-2, with TRBD2 identical over 11 bases. The ends lost 5 bases at V and 2 bases at J; junction bases unmatched: 7. CDR1 is SGHVS, CDR2 FNYEAQ, per germline. The CDR3 contains 17 residues. For the CDR3, the DNA is TGTGCCAGCAGCAAGACTAGCGGGGTCTCCAACACCGGGGAGCTGTTTTTT. Its translation: CASSKTSGVSNTGELFF.

The J gene is TRBJ2-2, the V gene TRBV3-1 (or the pseudogene TRBV3-2); D might be TRBD2 (5 bases). The V and J ends lost 0 bases and 6 bases respectively, with 20 bases between them. The CDR3 sequence is 18 residues long. Germline V gene lookup returns CDR1 LGHDT and CDR2 YNNKEL (reference sequence). This CDR3 reads CASSQDLRGSGKAGELFF. The CDR3 bases are TGTGCCAGCAGCCAAGACCTAAGAGGGTCGGGGAAGGCCGGGGAGCTGTTTTTT.

The chain recombines TRBV18 with TRBJ1-1, with unresolved D. Germline V gene lookup returns CDR1 KGHSH and CDR2 LQKENI. The CDR3 is made up of 16 amino acids. Trimming stripped 0 bases from V and 1 base from J, with 12 bases between. The CDR3 bases are TGTGCCAGCTCACCACCGTATGGGCAGAAGAACACTGAAGCTTTCTTT. Translating it yields CASSPPYGQKNTEAFF.

This rearrangement joins TRBV11-2 to TRBJ2-3; 7 nucleotides line up with TRBD2. V trimming: 5 bases; J trimming: 5 bases; junction bases outside the gene matches: 7. The CDR3 spans 14 residues. CDR1 is SGHAT and CDR2 is FQNNGV in the germline V gene. For the CDR3, the DNA is TGTGCCAGCAGCGTAACCGGGACTATAGATACGCAGTATTTT. Translated: CASSVTGTIDTQYF.

This chain links TRBV28 with TRBJ1-1, with 7 positions matching TRBD1. This CDR3 region has 12 residues. Germline V CDR1 and CDR2: MDHEN, SYDVKM. J was trimmed by 7 bases and V by 5 bases; bases with no gene match: 4. The CDR3 DNA reads as TGTGCCAGCAGTCCCAACAGGGGTGAAGCTTTCTTT. This codes for CASSPNRGEAFF.